These 29 T cell receptor beta chains originate from one sample sequenced in a study of T cells after yellow fever vaccination. One entry per CDR3 protein, called by TCRdb with MiXCR from the 5' RACE reads. The sample shows 300,000 or so distinct CDR3 sequences, 10% to 15% of them seen only once. This specimen was CD4+ T cells sorted from PBMCs, taken 45 days after the yellow fever booster vaccination. These receptors originate from a man younger than 40 who received the YFV17D yellow fever vaccine.

The CDR3 bases are TGTGCCAGCAGTGGAGGGTACTCTGGGGCCAACGTCCTGACTTTC. Translating gives CASSGGYSGANVLTF. The chain is built from TRBV2 and TRBJ2-6; TRBD2 is a possible D gene (5 bases). The V gene's germline CDR1 is SNHLY and CDR2 FYNNEI. The CDR3 is made up of 15 amino acids. V gave up 4 bases and J gave up 0 bases, with 7 bases separating them.

This chain connects TRBV7-2 to TRBJ2-5; D possibly corresponds to TRBD2 (5 bases). The CDR3 consists of 14 residues. CDR1 and CDR2 (germline): SGHTA, FQGNSA. V was shortened by 2 bases and J by 5 bases, with 12 bases between the two germline ends. The chain's CDR3 is CASSLMSSSETQYF. CDR3 bases: TGTGCCAGCAGCTTAATGTCTAGCTCCGAGACCCAGTACTTC.

V gene TRBV7-9 combines with J gene TRBJ2-3; possible D gene TRBD1, 6 bases. Germline CDR1 is SEHNR and CDR2 is FQNEAQ (reference sequence). This CDR3 is built from 14 residues. V lost 5 bases and J lost 2, with 11 bases in between. CDR3 DNA sequence: TGTGCCAGCAGCCGTGGACAGACCACAGATACGCAGTATTTT. Translated, it gives CASSRGQTTDTQYF.

This clonotype came up many times. V gene TRBV7-2 combines with J gene TRBJ2-3, with D possibly TRBD2 on 5 matching bases. The germline gives CDR1 SGHTA, CDR2 FQGNSA. The length of the CDR3 is 14 residues. Trimming removed 0 bases from V and 4 bases from J, with 8 bases in between. The CDR3 sequence: CASSLAGVPDTQYF. The CDR3 DNA reads TGTGCCAGCAGCTTAGCGGGAGTACCAGATACGCAGTATTTT.

This clonotype was recorded many times. The rearrangement joins TRBV29-1 to TRBJ2-4; a weak D match, TRBD2 (5 bases). V was clipped by 6 bases and J by 3 bases, with 9 bases between them. Per the germline V gene, CDR1 is SQVTM and CDR2 is ANQGSEA. This CDR3 contains 12 residues. This CDR3 reads CSVPGFKNIQYF. The CDR3 bases are TGCAGCGTCCCGGGATTCAAAAACATTCAGTACTTC.

V usage is TRBV6-5 and J usage is TRBJ2-3, with TRBD2 identical over 9 bases. Germline V lookup: CDR1 MNHEY, CDR2 SVGAGI. CDR3 length equals 16 residues. The V and J ends lost 2 bases and 3 bases, in that order; junction bases with no gene match: 6. Written as DNA, the CDR3 is TGTGCCAGCAGTTACCTAAGCGGGAGGACGACAGATACGCAGTATTTT. Translated: CASSYLSGRTTDTQYF.

V and J are TRBV20-1 and TRBJ2-6; D is ambiguous. CDR1 is DFQATT, CDR2 SNEGSKA, per germline (reference sequence). V was shortened by 6 bases and J by 0 bases, with 12 bases between the two germline ends. The CDR3 is 15 amino acids. Here the CDR3 reads CSASSGSSGANVLTF. As DNA, the CDR3 is TGCAGTGCATCTAGTGGATCCTCTGGGGCCAACGTCCTGACTTTC.

The V and J genes are TRBV12-3 or TRBV12-4 and TRBJ1-1; D may be TRBD1 (5 bases). The CDR3 length is 14 residues. V was clipped by 6 bases and J by 6 bases, with 17 bases between them. The CDR3 DNA sequence: TGTGCCAGCAGCCGAGCCCCCGGACACCCTGAAGCTTTCTTT. It codes for CASSRAPGHPEAFF.

The CDR3 is CSADRTSGVNEQFF. The CDR3 nucleotides read TGCAGCGCCGATCGGACTAGCGGTGTCAATGAGCAGTTCTTC. The V call is TRBV29-1, the J call TRBJ2-1; 10 nucleotides agree with TRBD2. Looked up from germline, CDR1 is SQVTM and CDR2 is ANQGSEA. V shed 7 bases, J shed 6 bases, and the junction held 9 bases outside the gene matches. There are 14 residues in the CDR3.

This clonotype was picked up a small number of times. The chain has TRBV29-1 and TRBJ2-1; 9 bases align to TRBD1. Germline CDR1 and CDR2: SQVTM and ANQGSEA. There are 14 residues in the CDR3. V was clipped by 5 bases and J by 1 base; unmatched bases: 3. The CDR3 reads CSVLGTGSYNEQFF. DNA for the CDR3: TGCAGCGTTCTTGGGACAGGGTCCTACAATGAGCAGTTCTTC.

This clonotype has more than one count but fewer than ten. The chain has TRBV20-1 and TRBJ2-1; D unresolved. CDR1 is DFQATT and CDR2 is SNEGSKA in the germline V gene (reference sequence). V lost 2 bases, J lost 6 bases, and 14 bases lay in between. There are 14 residues in the CDR3. Written as DNA, the CDR3 is TGCAGTGCTAGAAATCCCCCCAAAGGCAATGAGCAGTTCTTC. Amino acid sequence: CSARNPPKGNEQFF.

This clonotype came up a few times. The CDR3 sequence: CASSLVGFSTDTQYF. The CDR3 DNA reads TGTGCCAGCAGCTTAGTTGGATTTAGCACAGATACGCAGTATTTT. J is TRBJ2-3 and V is TRBV7-2, with D unresolved. Germline V gene sequence: CDR1 SGHTA, CDR2 FQGNSA. The CDR3 contains 15 residues. Trimming removed 1 base from V and 0 bases from J, with 8 bases in between.

The table lists this clonotype with many counts. V is TRBV29-1 and J is TRBJ2-7; 9 bases map to TRBD1. J was trimmed by 8 bases and V by 7 bases; bases with no gene match: 12. The CDR3 covers 13 residues. Germline CDR1 is SQVTM and CDR2 is ANQGSEA. The CDR3 sequence: CSAGQGLYDKQYF. The CDR3 DNA sequence: TGCAGCGCAGGACAGGGGTTATACGACAAGCAGTACTTC.

This clonotype was counted ten times or more. The chain has TRBV5-1 and TRBJ2-5; D might be TRBD2 (5 bases). This CDR3 has 12 amino acids. The germline V gene encodes CDR1 SGHRS and CDR2 YFSETQ. V dropped 4 bases and J dropped 4 bases, with 8 bases sitting between them. The CDR3 region is CASSPAGETQYF. CDR3 nucleotides: TGCGCCAGCAGCCCGGCGGGAGAGACCCAGTACTTC.

This clonotype appeared a few times. CDR3 sequence reads: CASTLGGTGETQYF. The CDR3 coding sequence is TGTGCCAGCACTTTAGGAGGGACTGGGGAGACCCAGTACTTC. The V call is TRBV2, the J call TRBJ2-5; D may be TRBD2 (6 bases). The ends were cut back, 7 bases at V and 5 bases at J, with 17 bases in the middle. The germline gives CDR1 SNHLY, CDR2 FYNNEI. The CDR3 runs 14 residues.

This clonotype was observed a few times. This sequence joins TRBV7-8 and TRBJ2-1; D is unresolved. V was trimmed by 1 base and J by 5 bases, leaving 12 bases between them. The germline V gene encodes CDR1 SGHVS and CDR2 FQNEAQ. The CDR3 totals 15 residues. The CDR3 is CASSLVGIWDNEQFF. The CDR3 DNA is TGTGCCAGCAGCTTAGTAGGGATTTGGGACAATGAGCAGTTCTTC. Supplemented by reference TRBV7-8 and TRBJ2-1, the full variable domain reads GAGVSQSPRYKVAKRGQDVALRCDPISGHVSLFWYQQALGQGPEFLTYFQNEAQLDKSGLPSDRFFAERPEGSVSTLKIQRTQQEDSAVYLCASSLVGIWDNEQFFGPGTRLTVL.

This chain joins TRBV20-1 and TRBJ2-7; 9 positions match TRBD1. The trim removed 5 bases at V and 2 bases at J, leaving 10 bases unmatched. CDR1 is DFQATT and CDR2 is SNEGSKA in the germline V gene (reference sequence). The CDR3 sequence is 15 residues long. CDR3 residues: CSALAGQGPPYEQYF. The CDR3 nucleotides read TGCAGTGCTCTCGCGGGACAGGGTCCCCCCTACGAGCAGTACTTC.

V is TRBV5-1 and J is TRBJ2-7; D is undetermined. The ends were cut back, 4 bases at V and 2 bases at J, with 16 bases in the middle. Germline CDR1 reads SGHRS; CDR2 reads YFSETQ. This CDR3 contains 15 residues. The CDR3 is CASSERSPVTYEQYF. In nucleotides, the CDR3 is TGCGCCAGCAGCGAAAGGAGTCCAGTCACCTACGAGCAGTACTTC.

CDR3 loop: CARDKTRDGPYEQYF. The DNA for the CDR3 is TGTGCCAGGGACAAGACTAGGGACGGACCCTACGAGCAGTACTTC. This chain joins TRBV3-1 and TRBJ2-7; TRBD2 is a possible D gene (6 bases). Germline V gives CDR1 LGHDT, CDR2 YNNKEL (reference sequence). V was clipped by 9 bases and J by 2 bases, with 20 bases between them. The CDR3 length is 15 residues.

This clonotype has only a few counts. The chain joins TRBV11-2 to TRBJ2-1, with 12 bases identical to TRBD2. Germline values: CDR1 SGHAT, CDR2 FQNNGV. The V gene end was trimmed by 3 bases and the J gene end by 6 bases; junction bases not matched to a gene: 21. CDR3 length equals 21 residues. The chain's CDR3 is CASSFQVFPSGRAQVLNEQFF. For the CDR3, the DNA is TGTGCCAGCAGCTTTCAGGTTTTCCCTAGCGGGAGGGCTCAGGTACTCAATGAGCAGTTCTTC.

This clonotype was picked up many times. The chain recombines TRBV20-1 with TRBJ2-1; tentative D call: TRBD2 (5 bases). The CDR3 length is 14 residues. Germline assignment: CDR1 DFQATT and CDR2 SNEGSKA (reference sequence). Trimming cost V 6 bases and J 4 bases, with 16 bases left between them. In nucleotides, the CDR3 is TGCAGTGCGATCACTAGGTTGTCTTACAATGAGCAGTTCTTC. Its protein product is CSAITRLSYNEQFF.

The chain has TRBV28 and TRBJ2-3, with D tentatively TRBD1 or TRBD2 (5 bases each). The V and J ends lost 2 bases and 3 bases respectively, with 15 bases between them. The germline V gene has CDR1 MDHEN and CDR2 SYDVKM. The CDR3 runs 16 residues. CDR3 sequence: CASSLKGARLTDTQYF. DNA of the CDR3: TGTGCCAGCAGTTTAAAAGGGGCCAGACTAACAGATACGCAGTATTTT.

The CDR3 coding sequence is TGTGCCAGCAGCTTGAGTCCAGGGGGCCTCAATGAGCAGTTCTTC. It codes for CASSLSPGGLNEQFF. J is TRBJ2-1 and V is TRBV5-5, with TRBD1 matching 8 bases. Germline V CDR1 and CDR2: SGHKS, YYEKEE (reference sequence). V dropped 1 base and J dropped 6; count of bases not matched to a gene: 6. The CDR3 has 15 residues.

V and J are TRBV12-3 or TRBV12-4 and TRBJ2-3, with 8 bases identical to TRBD2. With 3 bases clipped from V and 4 bases from J, the junction kept 6 bases outside the gene matches. The CDR3 length is 15 residues. The CDR3 loop is CASSFRGLVADTQYF. CDR3 bases: TGTGCCAGCAGTTTTAGGGGACTAGTGGCAGATACGCAGTATTTT.

This rearrangement joins TRBV12-3 or TRBV12-4 to TRBJ1-1; the D is unclear. This CDR3 is 13 amino acids long. Trimming pared 2 bases from V and 10 bases from J, leaving 14 bases between. CDR3 bases: TGTGCCAGCAGTTTAAAGGGTACCCCCCGAGCTTTCTTT. This codes for CASSLKGTPRAFF.

This clonotype was seen a few times. The V call is TRBV7-6, the J call TRBJ1-2, with 9 bases fitting TRBD1. From germline, CDR1 is SGHVS and CDR2 FNYEAQ. V lost 2 bases, J lost 4 bases, and 14 bases stayed unmatched. There are 18 residues in the CDR3. The DNA for the CDR3 is TGTGCCAGCAGCTTAACGGGACAGGGTTTTCGCGGAGGCTATGGCTACACCTTC. This gives the protein CASSLTGQGFRGGYGYTF.

V gene TRBV28 combines with J gene TRBJ2-3; 9 nucleotides agree with TRBD1. This CDR3 has 14 amino acids. Looked up from germline, CDR1 is MDHEN and CDR2 is SYDVKM. The CDR3 coding sequence is TGTGCACTTCAGGGACAGGGAAACACAGATACGCAGTATTTT. Its translation is CALQGQGNTDTQYF.

This sequence joins TRBV5-8 and TRBJ1-3; D is unclear. The CDR3 covers 15 residues. V was clipped by 2 bases and J by 0 bases, with 9 bases between them. CDR1 and CDR2 (germline): SGHTS, YDEGEE. The CDR3 DNA is TGTGCCAGCAGCTTCAAGGCCAGCTCTGGAAACACCATATATTTT. This encodes CASSFKASSGNTIYF. The variable domain in full, completed from reference TRBV5-8 and TRBJ1-3, reads EAGVTQSPTHLIKTRGQQATLRCSPISGHTSVYWYQQALGLGLQFLLWYDEGEERNRGNFPPRFSGRQFPNYSSELNVNALELEDSALYLCASSFKASSGNTIYFGEGSWLTVV.

The chain combines TRBV3-1 with TRBJ1-4; D unclear. Germline CDR1 LGHDT, CDR2 YNNKEL (reference sequence). CDR3 length equals 16 residues. V lost 0 bases, J lost 8 bases, and 16 bases lay in between. The CDR3 spells CASSQDLAGGREKLFF. The CDR3 DNA follows: TGTGCCAGCAGCCAAGATCTGGCAGGCGGGAGGGAAAAACTGTTTTTT.